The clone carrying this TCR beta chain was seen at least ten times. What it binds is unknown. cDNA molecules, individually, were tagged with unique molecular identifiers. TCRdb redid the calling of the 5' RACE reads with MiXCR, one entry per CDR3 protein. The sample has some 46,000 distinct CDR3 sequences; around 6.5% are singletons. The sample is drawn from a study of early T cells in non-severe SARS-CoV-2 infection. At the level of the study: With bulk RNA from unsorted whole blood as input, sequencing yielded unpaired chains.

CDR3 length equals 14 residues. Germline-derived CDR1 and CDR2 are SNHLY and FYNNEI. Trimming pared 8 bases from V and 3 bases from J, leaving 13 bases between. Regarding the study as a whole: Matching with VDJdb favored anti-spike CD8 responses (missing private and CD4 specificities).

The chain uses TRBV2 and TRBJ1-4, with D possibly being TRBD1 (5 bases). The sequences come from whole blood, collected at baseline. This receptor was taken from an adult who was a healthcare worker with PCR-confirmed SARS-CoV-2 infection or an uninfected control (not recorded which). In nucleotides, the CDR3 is TGTGCCAGCTCCCCGGGACGGCCTAATGAAAAACTGTTTTTT. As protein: CASSPGRPNEKLFF.